Described below is a single T cell receptor (beta chain) sequence and its context. The germline V gene encodes CDR1 SGDLS and CDR2 YYNGEE. The CDR3 is 17 amino acids. The junction had 3 bases not matched to a gene; V was cut back by 0 bases and J by 0 bases. The sample belongs to a study of PD-L1 blockade in urothelial cancer. Turning to the study itself: Atezolizumab (1,200 mg intravenously every 3 weeks) began in the mid-2010s for patients.

The protocol was immunoSEQ multiplex PCR, while the TCRdb copy is restricted to in-frame clones and leaves out a portion. The data show tens of thousands of clones, about 86% seen once. This specimen was PBMCs, taken around atezolizumab (anti-PD-L1) treatment. The receptor was derived from a man aged 45-65 years with urothelial cancer. The chain links TRBV9 to TRBJ2-2; 9 bases map to TRBD2. CDR3 sequence reads: CASSVGGLASNTGELFF. The CDR3 DNA reads as TGTGCCAGCAGCGTAGGTGGACTAGCGTCGAACACCGGGGAGCTGTTTTTT.